The next 13 T cell receptor beta chains were all read from a single sample in a study of metastatic and nonmetastatic thyroid tumors. Among the patients, none had received any treatment before thyroid surgery. TCRdb re-processed the PCR reads through MiXCR. The repertoire consists of some 93,000 clones, with over 9.5% occurring once and the leading ten covering around 10%. Sequencing was performed on blood. The receptors originated from a female donor with papillary thyroid cancer or a benign thyroid nodule (not recorded which). Some clones in this sample may be carry-over from other donors' samples.

At least ten counts were recorded for this clone. The chain joins TRBV5-1 to TRBJ2-3; TRBD1 is a possible D gene (5 bases). The CDR3 is made up of 15 amino acids. In germline, CDR1 is SGHRS, CDR2 YFSETQ. Trimming took off 0 bases at V and 4 bases at J, with 12 bases between the two ends. The CDR3 DNA sequence: TGCGCCAGCAGCTTGGATAGGGGAAACCCAGATACGCAGTATTTT. This sequence encodes CASSLDRGNPDTQYF.

This clone was counted ten times or more. J is TRBJ2-1 and V is TRBV30, with a possible D match to TRBD2 (5 bases). The CDR3 is 14 residues long. Germline CDR1 reads GTSNPN; CDR2 reads SVGIG (reference sequence). V was pared by 3 bases and J by 3 bases, with 12 bases between. CDR3 amino acids: CAWSLAQNYNEQFF. As DNA, the CDR3 is TGTGCCTGGAGCTTAGCGCAAAACTACAATGAGCAGTTCTTC.

This clone was recorded many times. V gene TRBV27 combines with J gene TRBJ2-1; 7 nucleotides align to TRBD2. Germline V gene lookup returns CDR1 MNHEY and CDR2 SMNVEV (reference sequence). After removal of 5 bases from V and 9 bases from J, the junction contained 7 bases not matched to a gene. There are 13 residues in the CDR3. In DNA form, the CDR3 reads TGTGCCAGCAGTGCAGCGGGGCACAGTGAGCAGTTCTTC. Its translation: CASSAAGHSEQFF.

This clone was observed many times. CDR3 in amino acids: CASRLAGVVDTQYF. Here the CDR3 DNA reads TGTGCCAGCCGTTTAGCGGGAGTTGTGGATACGCAGTATTTT. V usage is TRBV6-2 or TRBV6-3 and J usage is TRBJ2-3, with TRBD2 identical over 9 bases. This CDR3 contains 14 residues. V was pared by 8 bases and J by 6 bases, with 9 bases of the junction left unmatched. In germline, CDR1 is MNHEY, CDR2 SVGEGT.

This clone was found many times. V usage is TRBV5-1 and J usage is TRBJ1-4, with 7 positions matching TRBD1. Trimming cost V 1 base and J 7 bases; bases outside gene matches: 4. CDR1 is SGHRS and CDR2 is YFSETQ in the germline V gene. The CDR3 runs 14 residues. This CDR3 is CASSLTGESEKLFF. CDR3 nucleotides: TGCGCCAGCAGCTTGACAGGGGAGAGTGAAAAACTGTTTTTT.

The rearrangement uses TRBV28 and TRBJ2-7; 8 nucleotides line up with TRBD2. With V trimmed by 7 bases and J by 2 bases, 10 bases remained unmatched. The CDR3 contains 15 residues. Per germline, CDR1 MDHEN and CDR2 SYDVKM. CDR3 bases: TGTGCCAGCATTTCGCCCGGGGGGGTGACCTACGAGCAGTACTTC. It specifies CASISPGGVTYEQYF.

The J gene is TRBJ2-7, the V gene TRBV18; possibly TRBD2 for D (5 bases). With 3 bases removed from V and 6 bases from J, the gap between germline ends came to 15 bases. The CDR3 consists of 14 residues. The germline V gene encodes CDR1 KGHSH and CDR2 LQKENI. The CDR3 sequence is CASSPFEGPREQYV. Here the CDR3 DNA reads TGTGCCAGCTCACCCTTCGAGGGTCCACGCGAGCAGTACGTC.

V and J are TRBV11-2 and TRBJ1-2, with 7 positions matching TRBD1. Germline V gene sequence: CDR1 SGHAT, CDR2 FQNNGV. This CDR3 comprises 15 residues. Trimming at V came to 5 bases and at J to 3 bases, leaving 9 bases not matched to a gene. The CDR3 loop reads CASSPGTVQDYGYTF. DNA of the CDR3: TGTGCCAGCAGCCCAGGGACAGTACAAGACTATGGCTACACCTTC.

This clone was seen at least ten times. The chain recombines TRBV7-2 with TRBJ1-5, with 9 bases matching TRBD1. With V trimmed by 5 bases and J by 5 bases, 7 bases remained unmatched. The CDR3 runs to 15 residues. Germline V gene lookup returns CDR1 SGHTA and CDR2 FQGNSA. The chain's CDR3 is CASSVTGGKDQPQHF. In nucleotides, the CDR3 is TGTGCCAGCAGCGTAACAGGGGGCAAAGATCAGCCCCAGCATTTT.

This clone was seen many times. The chain recombines TRBV12-3 or TRBV12-4 with TRBJ2-1, with TRBD2 matching over 7 bases. This CDR3 region has 17 residues. With V trimmed by 3 bases and J by 4 bases, 12 bases remained unmatched. CDR3 loop: CASSFLLATQRYNEQFF. CDR3 DNA sequence: TGTGCCAGCAGTTTTTTACTAGCGACCCAACGATACAATGAGCAGTTCTTC.

This clone has a count of ten or more. V gene TRBV24-1 combines with J gene TRBJ2-4; D is possibly TRBD2 (5 bases). In germline, CDR1 is KGHDR, CDR2 SFDVKD. This CDR3 has 13 amino acids. Deletions cut 4 bases from V and 8 bases from J, with 11 bases between. This CDR3 is CATSERDWDIQYF. CDR3 in DNA: TGTGCCACCAGTGAGAGGGATTGGGACATTCAGTACTTC.

Turning to this clone: An end of the junction differs from the germline gene, which may be a read error. V is TRBV20-1 and J is TRBJ2-7; perhaps D is TRBD1 or TRBD2 (6 bases each). Germline CDR1 and CDR2: DFQATT and SNEGSKA (reference sequence). The CDR3 is 14 amino acids. CDR3 nucleotides: TGCAGTGCTAGTCCCGCTGAGGGGGGCTACGATCAGTACTTC. This encodes CSASPAEGGYDQYF.

This clone was detected many times. J is TRBJ1-4 and V is TRBV12-3 or TRBV12-4; possible D gene TRBD1, 5 bases. V lost 5 bases and J lost 8, with 6 bases in between. This CDR3 has 11 residues. This CDR3 is CASSRDEKLFF. CDR3 DNA sequence: TGTGCCAGCAGTCGGGACGAAAAACTGTTTTTT.